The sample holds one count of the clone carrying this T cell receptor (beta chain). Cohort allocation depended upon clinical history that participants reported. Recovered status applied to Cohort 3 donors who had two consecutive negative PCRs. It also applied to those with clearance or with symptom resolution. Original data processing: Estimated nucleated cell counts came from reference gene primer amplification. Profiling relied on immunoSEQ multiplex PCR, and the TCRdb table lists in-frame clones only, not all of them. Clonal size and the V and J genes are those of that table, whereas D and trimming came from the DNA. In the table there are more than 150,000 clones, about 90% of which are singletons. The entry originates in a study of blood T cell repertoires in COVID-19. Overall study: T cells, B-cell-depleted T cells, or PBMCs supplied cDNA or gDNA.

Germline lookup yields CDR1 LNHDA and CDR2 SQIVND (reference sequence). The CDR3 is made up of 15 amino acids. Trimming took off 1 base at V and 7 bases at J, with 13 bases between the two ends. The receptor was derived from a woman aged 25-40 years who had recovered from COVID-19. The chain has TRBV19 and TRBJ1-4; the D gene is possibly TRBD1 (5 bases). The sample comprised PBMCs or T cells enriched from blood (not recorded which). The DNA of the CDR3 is TGTGCCAGTAGTATAGCGGCAGGGCCGGGTGAAAAACTGTTTTTT. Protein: CASSIAAGPGEKLFF.